Presented here are 4 T cell receptor beta chains from one specimen sequenced in a study of CD8 T cells in ankylosing spondylitis. TCRdb used MiXCR to reprocess the 5' RACE reads, holding one entry per CDR3 protein. The data show 200,000 to 250,000 distinct CDR3 sequences, more than 9% seen once. Sequencing was carried out using blood, either unsorted or a sorted T cell fraction (not recorded which). Source of these receptors: a male donor with ankylosing spondylitis or in good health (not recorded which).

Many counts were recorded for this clonotype. This rearrangement joins TRBV7-9 to TRBJ2-7; 7 bases are a match to TRBD1. CDR3 length: 14 amino acids. The germline CDR1 and CDR2 sequences are SEHNR and FQNEAQ (reference sequence). Trimming took 5 bases from V and 6 from J; bases not matched to a gene: 10. CDR3 nucleotides: TGTGCCAGCAGCCCCGACAGGGTTGGAGGCGAGCAGTACTTC. The encoded protein is CASSPDRVGGEQYF.

This clonotype was seen at least ten times. This rearrangement joins TRBV12-3 or TRBV12-4 to TRBJ2-2; D perhaps matches TRBD1 (5 bases). Trimming removed 5 bases from V and 1 base from J, with 14 bases in between. The CDR3 consists of 16 residues. CDR3 coding DNA: TGTGCCAGCAGTGCCGCAGGGTATCGGAACACCGGGGAGCTGTTTTTT. Translation: CASSAAGYRNTGELFF.

This clonotype was seen repeatedly, ten times or more. The chain uses TRBV11-3 and TRBJ2-1; 7 positions match TRBD1. Looked up from germline, CDR1 is SGHNT and CDR2 is YENEEA. Trimming at V came to 1 base and at J to 6 bases, leaving 9 bases not matched to a gene. The CDR3 totals 16 residues. The CDR3 region is CASSLVRGGPSNEQFF. Here the CDR3 DNA reads TGTGCCAGCAGCTTAGTAAGAGGGGGCCCGTCCAATGAGCAGTTCTTC.

There are many counts of this clonotype. This chain connects TRBV20-1 to TRBJ1-5, with 9 bases aligning to TRBD1. Germline CDR1 and CDR2: DFQATT and SNEGSKA (reference sequence). Trimming at V came to 1 base and at J to 2 bases, leaving 3 bases not matched to a gene. CDR3 length equals 15 residues. The CDR3 loop reads CSARAQGARNQPQHF. The CDR3 region has the DNA TGCAGTGCTAGAGCACAGGGGGCCCGCAATCAGCCCCAGCATTTT.